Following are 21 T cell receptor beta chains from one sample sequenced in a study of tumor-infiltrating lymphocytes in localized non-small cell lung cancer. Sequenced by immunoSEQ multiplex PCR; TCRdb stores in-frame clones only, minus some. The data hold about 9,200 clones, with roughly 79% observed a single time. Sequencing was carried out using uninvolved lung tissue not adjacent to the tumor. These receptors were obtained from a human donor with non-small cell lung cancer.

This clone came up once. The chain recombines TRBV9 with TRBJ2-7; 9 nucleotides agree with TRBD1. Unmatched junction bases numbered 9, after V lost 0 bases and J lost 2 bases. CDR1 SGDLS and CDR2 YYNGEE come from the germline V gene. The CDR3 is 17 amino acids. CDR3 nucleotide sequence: TGTGCCAGCAGCGTAGCTCCTCAGGGACAGGGCACCTACGAGCAGTACTTC. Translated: CASSVAPQGQGTYEQYF.

This CDR3 is CASSLRLAGPYEQYF. CDR3 sequence (DNA): TGTGCCAGCAGTTTAAGGCTAGCGGGACCCTACGAGCAGTACTTC. V gene TRBV27 combines with J gene TRBJ2-7; TRBD2 agrees at 9 bases. The CDR3 is made up of 15 amino acids. J gave up 2 bases and V 2 bases, and 4 bases lay outside the gene matches. Germline CDR1 and CDR2: MNHEY and SMNVEV (reference sequence).

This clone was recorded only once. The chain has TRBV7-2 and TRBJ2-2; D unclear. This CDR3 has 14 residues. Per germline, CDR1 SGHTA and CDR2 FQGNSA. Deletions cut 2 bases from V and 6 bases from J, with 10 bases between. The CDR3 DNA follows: TGTGCCAGCAGCTTAAGTCTTCTCTCCGGGGAGCTGTTTTTT. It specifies CASSLSLLSGELFF.

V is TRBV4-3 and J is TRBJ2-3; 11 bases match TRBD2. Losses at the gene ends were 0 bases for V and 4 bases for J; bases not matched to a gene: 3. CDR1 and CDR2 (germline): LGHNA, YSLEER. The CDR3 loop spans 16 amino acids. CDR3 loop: CASSQDLAGGPDTQYF. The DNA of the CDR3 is TGCGCCAGCAGCCAAGATCTAGCGGGGGGCCCAGATACGCAGTATTTT.

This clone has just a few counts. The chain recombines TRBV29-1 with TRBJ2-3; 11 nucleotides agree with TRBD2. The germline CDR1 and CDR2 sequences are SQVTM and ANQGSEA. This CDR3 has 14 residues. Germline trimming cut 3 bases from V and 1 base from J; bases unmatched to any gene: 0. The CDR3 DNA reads TGCAGCGTTGAGGGACTAGCGGGCACAGATACGCAGTATTTT. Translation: CSVEGLAGTDTQYF.

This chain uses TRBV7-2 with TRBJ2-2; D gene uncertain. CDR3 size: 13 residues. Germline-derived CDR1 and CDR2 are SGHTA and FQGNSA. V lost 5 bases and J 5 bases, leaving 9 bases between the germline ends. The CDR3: CASSSKQTGELFF. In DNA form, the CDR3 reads TGTGCCAGCAGCAGTAAGCAGACCGGGGAGCTGTTTTTT.

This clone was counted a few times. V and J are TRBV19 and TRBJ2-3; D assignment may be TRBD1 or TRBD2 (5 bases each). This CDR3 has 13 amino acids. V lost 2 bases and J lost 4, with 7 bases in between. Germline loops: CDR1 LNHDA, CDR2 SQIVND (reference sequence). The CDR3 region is CASSIQGADTQYF. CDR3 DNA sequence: TGTGCCAGTAGTATACAGGGAGCAGATACGCAGTATTTT.

In DNA, the CDR3 is TGTGCCAGCAGCCCGACAGTTAATGAAAAACTGTTTTTT. As protein: CASSPTVNEKLFF. This rearrangement joins TRBV16 to TRBJ1-4, with D tentatively TRBD1 (5 bases). Germline V CDR1 and CDR2: KGHSY, FQNENV. There are 13 residues in the CDR3. Trimming stripped 4 bases from V and 4 bases from J, with 7 bases between.

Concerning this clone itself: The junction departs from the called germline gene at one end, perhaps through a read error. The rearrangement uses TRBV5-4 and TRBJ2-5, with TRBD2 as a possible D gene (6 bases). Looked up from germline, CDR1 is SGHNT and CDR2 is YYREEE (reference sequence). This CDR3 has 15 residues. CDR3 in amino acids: CASSLAGSGQGTQYF. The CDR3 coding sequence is TGTGCCAGCAGCTTGGCCGGCAGCGGGCAAGGGACCCAGTACTTC.

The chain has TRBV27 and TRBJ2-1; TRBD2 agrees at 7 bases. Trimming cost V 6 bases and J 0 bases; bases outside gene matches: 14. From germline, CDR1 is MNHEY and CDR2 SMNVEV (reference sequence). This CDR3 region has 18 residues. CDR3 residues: CASRNSGGSNSSYNEQFF. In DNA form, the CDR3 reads TGTGCCAGCAGGAACAGCGGCGGGAGCAACAGCTCCTACAATGAGCAGTTCTTC.

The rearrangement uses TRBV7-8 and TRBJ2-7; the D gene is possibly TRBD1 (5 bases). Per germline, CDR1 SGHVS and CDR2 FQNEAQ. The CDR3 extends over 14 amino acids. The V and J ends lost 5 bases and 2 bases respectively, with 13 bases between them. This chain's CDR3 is CASSATGQTYEQYF. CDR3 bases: TGTGCCAGCAGCGCAACCGGACAAACCTACGAGCAGTACTTC.

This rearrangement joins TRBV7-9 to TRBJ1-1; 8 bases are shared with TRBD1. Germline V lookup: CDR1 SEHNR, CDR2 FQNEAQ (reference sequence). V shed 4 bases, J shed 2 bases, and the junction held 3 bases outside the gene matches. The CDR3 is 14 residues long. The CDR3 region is CASSYGQGNTEAFF. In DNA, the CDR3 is TGTGCCAGCAGCTACGGACAGGGAAACACTGAAGCTTTCTTT.

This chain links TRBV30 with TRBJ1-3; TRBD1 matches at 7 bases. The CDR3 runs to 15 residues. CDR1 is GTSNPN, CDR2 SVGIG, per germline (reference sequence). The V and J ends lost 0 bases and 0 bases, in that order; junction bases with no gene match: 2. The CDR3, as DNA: TGTGCCTGGAGTGTAAGGGGGCTCTCTGGAAACACCATATATTTT. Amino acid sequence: CAWSVRGLSGNTIYF. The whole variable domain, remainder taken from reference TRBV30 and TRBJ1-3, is SQTIHQWPATLVQPVGSPLSLECTVEGTSNPNLYWYRQAAGRGLQLLFYSVGIGQISSEVPQNLSASRPQDRQFILSSKKLLLSDSGFYLCAWSVRGLSGNTIYFGEGSWLTVV.

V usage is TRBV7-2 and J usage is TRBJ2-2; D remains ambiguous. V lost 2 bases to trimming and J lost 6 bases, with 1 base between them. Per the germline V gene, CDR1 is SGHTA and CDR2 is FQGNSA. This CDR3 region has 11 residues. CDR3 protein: CASSLPGELFF. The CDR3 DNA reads TGTGCCAGCAGCTTACCCGGGGAGCTGTTTTTT.

The CDR3 DNA reads TGTGCCAGCAGCTACACTAGCGGGAGGAGCACAGATACGCAGTATTTT. Translation: CASSYTSGRSTDTQYF. V and J are TRBV7-8 and TRBJ2-3, with TRBD2 matching over 12 bases. The junction had 2 bases not matched to a gene; V was cut back by 4 bases and J by 0 bases. The CDR3 runs 16 residues. Germline loops: CDR1 SGHVS, CDR2 FQNEAQ.

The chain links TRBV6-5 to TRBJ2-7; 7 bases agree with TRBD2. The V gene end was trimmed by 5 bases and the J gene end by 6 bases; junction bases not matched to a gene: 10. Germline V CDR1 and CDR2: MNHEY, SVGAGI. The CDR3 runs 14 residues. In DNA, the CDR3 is TGTGCCAGCAGTAACCCCGGGACTAAGGGCGAGCAGTACTTC. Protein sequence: CASSNPGTKGEQYF.

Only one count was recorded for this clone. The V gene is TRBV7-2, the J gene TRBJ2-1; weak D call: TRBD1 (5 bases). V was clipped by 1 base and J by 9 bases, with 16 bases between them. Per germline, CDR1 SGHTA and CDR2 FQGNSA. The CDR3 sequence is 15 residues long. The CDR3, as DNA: TGTGCCAGCAGCTTAGTGGCCCAGGGTCGGGTTGAGCAGTTCTTC. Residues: CASSLVAQGRVEQFF.

CDR3 nucleotides: TGTGCCAGCAGTTACGTATCTAGCGGGGGGGCGGATACGCAGTATTTT. Amino acid sequence: CASSYVSSGGADTQYF. The V call is TRBV6-5, the J call TRBJ2-3; 12 bases match TRBD2. Germline CDR1 and CDR2: MNHEY and SVGAGI. The CDR3 is 16 residues long. V lost 2 bases to trimming and J lost 6 bases; unmatched junction nucleotides: 6.

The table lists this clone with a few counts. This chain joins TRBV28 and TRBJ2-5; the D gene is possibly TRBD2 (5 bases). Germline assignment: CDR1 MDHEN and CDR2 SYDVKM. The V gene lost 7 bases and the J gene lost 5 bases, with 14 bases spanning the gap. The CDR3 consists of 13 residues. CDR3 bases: TGTGCCAGCATCTCCCCGGGGTCGGAGACCCAGTACTTC. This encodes CASISPGSETQYF.

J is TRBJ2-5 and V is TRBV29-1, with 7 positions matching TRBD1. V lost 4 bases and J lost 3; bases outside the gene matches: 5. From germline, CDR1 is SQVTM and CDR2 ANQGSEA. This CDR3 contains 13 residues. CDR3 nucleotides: TGCAGCGTTGGGAGACAGGGTAAAGAGACCCAGTACTTC. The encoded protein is CSVGRQGKETQYF.

The CDR3 bases are TGTGCCAGCACCGACGGGGATTCCTATGGCTACACCTTC. Its translation is CASTDGDSYGYTF. The genes are TRBV2 and TRBJ1-2; D uncertain. Trimming left V 7 bases short and J 4 bases short, with 13 bases between. Looked up from germline, CDR1 is SNHLY and CDR2 is FYNNEI. There are 13 residues in the CDR3.